These T cell receptor beta chains were read from a single sample in a study of T cell changes during pregnancy in multiple sclerosis. This table comes from immunoSEQ multiplex PCR, and its TCRdb copy is limited to in-frame clones, with some not included. The sample has 75,000 to 95,000 clones, approximately 90% seen once; the top ten hold around 0.93%. Source: peripheral blood, taken before pregnancy. The receptor source for this set is a female donor with multiple sclerosis, enrolled in a pregnancy study. CDR3s include the opening cysteine and the closing phenylalanine or tryptophan. Fields, in order: J gene, V gene, CDR3 protein.

TRBJ1-4	TRBV6-5	CASSFDRFNEKLFF
TRBJ1-1	TRBV9	CASNRGHGTEAFF
TRBJ1-1	TRBV6-5	CASSYGQNTEAFF
TRBJ2-1	TRBV27	CASRAGANEQFF
TRBJ2-7	TRBV28	CASSGLGQSYEQYF
TRBJ1-5	TRBV2	CASSEARGGPQHF
TRBJ2-3	TRBV7-3	CASSLQGRGYTDTQYF
TRBJ2-1	TRBV9	CASSVAYRNNEQFF
TRBJ2-4	TRBV9	CASSPSLGTSGAKNIQYF
TRBJ2-3	TRBV7-2	CASSLVLSGAGKDTQYF
TRBJ1-1	TRBV6-6	CASSSGGNTEAFF
TRBJ2-2	TRBV10-3	CAIRQTGTRGGELFF
TRBJ1-5	TRBV20-1	CSAGEGQPQHF